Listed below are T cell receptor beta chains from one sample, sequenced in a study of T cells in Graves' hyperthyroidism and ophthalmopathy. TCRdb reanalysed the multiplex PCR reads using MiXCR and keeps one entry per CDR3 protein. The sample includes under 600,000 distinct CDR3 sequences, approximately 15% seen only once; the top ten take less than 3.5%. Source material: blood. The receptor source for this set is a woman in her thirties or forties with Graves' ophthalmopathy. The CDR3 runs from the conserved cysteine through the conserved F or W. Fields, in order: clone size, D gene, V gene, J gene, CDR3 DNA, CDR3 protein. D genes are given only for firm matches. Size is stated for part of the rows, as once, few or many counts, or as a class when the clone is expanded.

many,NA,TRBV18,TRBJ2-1,TGTGCCAGCTCACCCTATAACGGAGGCAACAATGAGCAGTTCTTC,CASSPYNGGNNEQFF
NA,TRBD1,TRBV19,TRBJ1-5,TGTGCCAGTACCCGGACAGGGAGCAATCAGCCCCAGCATTTT,CASTRTGSNQPQHF
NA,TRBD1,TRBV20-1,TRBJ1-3,TGCAGTGCTGAGGGGGCCGGAAACACCATATATTTT,CSAEGAGNTIYF
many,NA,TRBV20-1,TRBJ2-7,TGCAGTGCTATCCGAACAGGACGGCCGGACGGCTACGAGCAGTACTTC,CSAIRTGRPDGYEQYF
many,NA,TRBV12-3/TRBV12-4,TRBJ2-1,TGTGCCAGCAGCAGGACTGGTACCGACAATGAGCAGTTCTTC,CASSRTGTDNEQFF
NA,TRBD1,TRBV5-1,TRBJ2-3,TGCGCCAGCAGCGACTTGACAGGGTGCACAGATACGCAGTATTTT,CASSDLTGCTDTQYF
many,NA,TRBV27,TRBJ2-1,TGTGCCAGCAGTTGGACATTCGGAAATGAGCAGTTCTTC,CASSWTFGNEQFF
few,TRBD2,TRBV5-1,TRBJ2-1,TGCGCCAGCAGCTTGTGGGGCGGGAGTGAGCAGTTCTTC,CASSLWGGSEQFF
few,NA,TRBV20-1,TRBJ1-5,TGCAGTGCTAGAGCGCATGCCCCGGACGGGCCCCAGCATTTT,CSARAHAPDGPQHF
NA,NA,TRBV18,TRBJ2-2,TGTGCCAGCTCCCCCAGACCGAGGATAAACACCGGGGAGCTGTTTTTT,CASSPRPRINTGELFF
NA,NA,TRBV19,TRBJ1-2,TGTGCCAGTAGTATTGGGGCGGACAGAACTAACTATGGCTACACCTTC,CASSIGADRTNYGYTF
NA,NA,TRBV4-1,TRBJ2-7,TGCGCCAGCAGCCAAGACAAGGGGTCCTACGAGCAGTACTTC,CASSQDKGSYEQYF
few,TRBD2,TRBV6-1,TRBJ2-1,TGTGCCAGCAGTCCCAACCCGACTAGCGGGAGGAATGATGAGCAGTTCTTC,CASSPNPTSGRNDEQFF
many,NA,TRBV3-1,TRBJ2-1,TGTGCCAGCAGCCACCGGGTGGCGAGTGAGCAGTTCTTC,CASSHRVASEQFF
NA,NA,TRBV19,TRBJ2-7,TGTGCCAGTAGTATGACGGGGGGCTCCGACGAGCAGTACTTC,CASSMTGGSDEQYF
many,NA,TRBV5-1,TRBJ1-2,TGCGCCAGCAGCTTGGCCAGGCGCGATCGGACCGCGGGGGATGGCTACACCTTC,CASSLARRDRTAGDGYTF
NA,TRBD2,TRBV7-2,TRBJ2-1,TGTGCCAGCAGCTTAGGAGTTTCGGGGGGAAATGAGCAGTTCTTC,CASSLGVSGGNEQFF
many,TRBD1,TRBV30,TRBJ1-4,TGCGCCTCACCCGGGACAGGAAATGAAAAACTGTTTTTT,CASPGTGNEKLFF
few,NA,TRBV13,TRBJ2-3,TGTGCCAGCAGAGGCTTCGGGCTCACAGATACGCAGTATTTT,CASRGFGLTDTQYF
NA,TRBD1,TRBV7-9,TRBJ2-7,TGTGCCAGCAGCTTCGGGACAGGGGATAACTACGAGCAGTACTTC,CASSFGTGDNYEQYF
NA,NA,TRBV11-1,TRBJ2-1,TGTGCCAGCGGCAGTGGTGGCGAGCAGTTCTTC,CASGSGGEQFF
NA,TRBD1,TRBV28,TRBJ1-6,TGTGCCAGCATTACGGGACAGGGGAGGTCACCCCTCCACTTT,CASITGQGRSPLHF
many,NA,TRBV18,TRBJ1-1,TGTGCCAGCTCACAGACGGGAACAGAACCTGAAGCTTTCTTT,CASSQTGTEPEAFF
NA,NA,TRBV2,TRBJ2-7,TGTGCCAGCAGTATAAGCCTAGAGCAGTACTTC,CASSISLEQYF
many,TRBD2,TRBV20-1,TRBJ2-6,TGCAGTGCTAGCCTTGGGGGGGAGGCTGGGGCCAACGTCCTGACTTTC,CSASLGGEAGANVLTF
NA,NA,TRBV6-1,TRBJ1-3,TGTGCCAGCAGTCCTAGGGGAGACACCATATATTTT,CASSPRGDTIYF
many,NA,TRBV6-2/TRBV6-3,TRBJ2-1,TGTGCCAGCAGTTACTTTCTTGGGCGCCCCACCAATGAGCAGTTCTTC,CASSYFLGRPTNEQFF
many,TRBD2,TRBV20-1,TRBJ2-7,TGCAGTGCTAGTGGAACTAGCGGGGATTACGAGCAGTACTTC,CSASGTSGDYEQYF
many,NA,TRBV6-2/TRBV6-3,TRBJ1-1,TGTGCCAGCGGTGAGATGAACACTGAAGCTTTCTTT,CASGEMNTEAFF
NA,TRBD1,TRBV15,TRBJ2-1,TGTGCCACCAGCAGGGCAACAGGGGGCTTTGAGCAGTTCTTC,CATSRATGGFEQFF
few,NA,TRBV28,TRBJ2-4,TGTGCCAGCAGTTTGAGCCAGGGGCCAAACATTCAGTACTTC,CASSLSQGPNIQYF
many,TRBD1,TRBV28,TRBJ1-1,TGTGCCAGCGGCGGGGGCAGGGGGTTTGGAGCTTTCTTT,CASGGGRGFGAFF
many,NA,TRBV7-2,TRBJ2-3,TGTGCCAGCAGCTTCAGGAGAGCTAGCACAGATACGCAGTATTTT,CASSFRRASTDTQYF
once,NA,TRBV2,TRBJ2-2,TGTGCCAGCAGTGAACTCGGGATTAACACCGGGGAGCTGTTTTTT,CASSELGINTGELFF
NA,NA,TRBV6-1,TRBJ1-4,TGTGCCAGCAGGGCAGGGACCGCCGGCGGTGAAAAACTGTTTTTT,CASRAGTAGGEKLFF
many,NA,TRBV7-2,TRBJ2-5,TGTGCCAGCAGCTTATGGACCAGAGGGGAGACCCAGTACTTC,CASSLWTRGETQYF
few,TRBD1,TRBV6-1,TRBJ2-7,TGTGCCAGCCGGGACAGGGGGCAGTACGAGCAGTACTTC,CASRDRGQYEQYF
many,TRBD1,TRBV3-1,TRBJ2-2,TGTGCCAGCAGGACAGGGGCCGGGGAGCTGTTTTTT,CASRTGAGELFF
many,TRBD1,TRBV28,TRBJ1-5,TGTGCCAGCAGACCCACAGGGGTGAGCAATCAGCCCCAGCATTTT,CASRPTGVSNQPQHF
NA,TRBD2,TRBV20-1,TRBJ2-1,TGCAGTGCTAGTGCACCCGGGAGGGCCTACAATGAGCAGTTCTTC,CSASAPGRAYNEQFF
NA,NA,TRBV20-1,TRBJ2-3,TGCAGTGCTCCCCCAGGGGCCCGCCCAGATACGCAGTATTTT,CSAPPGARPDTQYF
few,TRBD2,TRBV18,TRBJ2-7,TGTGCCAGCTCACCACGTATAAGCGGGAGGGACCTCTACGAGCAGTACTTC,CASSPRISGRDLYEQYF
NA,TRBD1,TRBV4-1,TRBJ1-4,TGCGCCAGCAGCCAAGGAACGACAGGGAGGAATGAAAAACTGTTTTTT,CASSQGTTGRNEKLFF
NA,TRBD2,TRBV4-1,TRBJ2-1,TGCGCCAGCAGCCACTTAGCGGGAGAGCAGTTCTTC,CASSHLAGEQFF
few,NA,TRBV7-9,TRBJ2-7,TGTGCCAGCAGCGAGAACCGGGACGACGAGCAGTACTTC,CASSENRDDEQYF